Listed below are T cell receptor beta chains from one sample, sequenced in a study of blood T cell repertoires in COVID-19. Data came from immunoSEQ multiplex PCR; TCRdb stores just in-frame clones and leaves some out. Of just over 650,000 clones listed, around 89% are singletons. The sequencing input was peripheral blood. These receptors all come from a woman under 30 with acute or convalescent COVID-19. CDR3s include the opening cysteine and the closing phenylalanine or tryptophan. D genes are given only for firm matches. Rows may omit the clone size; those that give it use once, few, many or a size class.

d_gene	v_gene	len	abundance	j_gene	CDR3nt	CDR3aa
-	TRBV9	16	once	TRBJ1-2	TGTGCCAGCAGCGTAGAGGGACTACGGCCCGGGGGTGGCTACACCTTC	CASSVEGLRPGGGYTF
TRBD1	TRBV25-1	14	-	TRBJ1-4	TGTGCCAGCAGAATACAGGGGGTAGGGGAAAAACTGTTTTTT	CASRIQGVGEKLFF
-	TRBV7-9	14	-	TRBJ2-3	TGTGCCAGCAGCTTAGCTATCCAGGGGAATACGCAGTATTTT	CASSLAIQGNTQYF
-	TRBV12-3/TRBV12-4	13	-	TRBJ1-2	TGTGCCAGCAGTCTTCAGATTAACTATGGCTACACCTTT	CASSLQINYGYTF
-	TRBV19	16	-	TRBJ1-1	TGTGCCAGTAGTATACCTTCGGGACTGATGAACACTGAAGCTTTCTTT	CASSIPSGLMNTEAFF
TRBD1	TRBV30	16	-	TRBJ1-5	TGTGCCTGGACGGACAGGGAAAAAATGGGCAATCAGCCCCAGCATTTT	CAWTDREKMGNQPQHF
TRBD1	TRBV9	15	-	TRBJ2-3	TGTGCCAGCAGCGTAGGCACAGGGGATACAGATACGCAGTATTTT	CASSVGTGDTDTQYF
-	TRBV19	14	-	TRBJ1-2	TGTGCCAGTAGTATGGCTCTCCTCGACTATGGCTACACCTTC	CASSMALLDYGYTF
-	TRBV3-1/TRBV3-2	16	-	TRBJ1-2	TGTGCCAGCAGCCAAGAATTTGGGGGAGGCCGGGGTGGCTACACCTTC	CASSQEFGGGRGGYTF
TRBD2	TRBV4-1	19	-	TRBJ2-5	TGCGCCAGCAGCCAAGATGCGGCCGGGAGGGGTGGATACCAAGAGACCCAGTACTTC	CASSQDAAGRGGYQETQYF
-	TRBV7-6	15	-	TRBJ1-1	TGTGCCAGCAGCTTAGCGTGGGGGCCCAACACTGAAGCTTTCTTT	CASSLAWGPNTEAFF
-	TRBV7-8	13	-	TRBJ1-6	TGTGCCAGCAGCTTAGATACCAGTTCACCCCTCCACTTT	CASSLDTSSPLHF
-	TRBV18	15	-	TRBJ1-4	TGTGCCAGCTCACCAGCGGGCCAAACTAATGAAAAACTGTTTTTT	CASSPAGQTNEKLFF
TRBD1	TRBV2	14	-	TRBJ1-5	TGTGCCAGCAGCGTGGGACAGGCTAATCAGCCCCAGCATTTT	CASSVGQANQPQHF
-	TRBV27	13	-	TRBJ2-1	TGTGCCAGCGGCACCTCGCAGTACAATGAGCAGTTCTTC	CASGTSQYNEQFF
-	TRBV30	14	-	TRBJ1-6	TGTGCCTGGAGTGCGGGGGGCGCAGAATCACCCCTCCACTTT	CAWSAGGAESPLHF
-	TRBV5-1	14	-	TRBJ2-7	TGCGCCAGCAGGTCAACGGGACAACTAAGCGAGCAGTACTTC	CASRSTGQLSEQYF
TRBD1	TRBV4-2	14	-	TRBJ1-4	TGTGCCAGCAGCCAAGAGGGACAGGTTGAAAAACTGTTTTTT	CASSQEGQVEKLFF
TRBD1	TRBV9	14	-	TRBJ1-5	TGTGCCAGCAGCGTAGGACAGGGAGGTCAGCCCCAGCATTTT	CASSVGQGGQPQHF
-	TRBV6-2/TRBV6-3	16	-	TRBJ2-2	TGTGCCAGCAGTTACTCGGGGACACAGAACACCGGGGAGCTGTTTTTT	CASSYSGTQNTGELFF
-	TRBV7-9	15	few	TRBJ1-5	TGTGCCAGCAGCTCCGGACAGCCCTCCGATCAGCCCCAGCATTTT	CASSSGQPSDQPQHF
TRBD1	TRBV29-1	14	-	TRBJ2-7	TGCAGCGTGAGGGGGGACAGGGATCGGGACGAGCAGTACTTC	CSVRGDRDRDEQYF
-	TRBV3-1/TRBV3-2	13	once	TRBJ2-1	TGTGCCAGCAGCTCGGATACGGGCAATGAGCAGTTCTTC	CASSSDTGNEQFF
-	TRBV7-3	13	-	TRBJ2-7	TGTGCCAGCAGCTTAAACGGGGGATACGAGCAGTACTTC	CASSLNGGYEQYF
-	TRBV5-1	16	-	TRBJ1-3	TGCGCCAGCAGCTTGTCTCTCCTCAGGGAAGAACACACCATATATTTT	CASSLSLLREEHTIYF
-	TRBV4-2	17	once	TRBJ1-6	TGTGCCAGCAGCCAAGAAGGCGGACAATCCTCCAGGTCACCCCTCCACTTT	CASSQEGGQSSRSPLHF
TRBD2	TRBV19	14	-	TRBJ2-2	TGTGCCAGTAGTCGGGGGGCGAACACCGGGGAGCTGTTTTTT	CASSRGANTGELFF
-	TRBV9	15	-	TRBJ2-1	TGTGCCAGCAGCCTGGGGACCGCGGGGTACAATGAGCAGTTCTTC	CASSLGTAGYNEQFF
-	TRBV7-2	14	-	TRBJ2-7	TGTGCCAGCAGCTTAGCGCGGGGACCCTACGAGCAGTACTTC	CASSLARGPYEQYF
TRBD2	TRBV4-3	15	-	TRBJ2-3	TGCGCCAGCAGCCAAGATGAGGCAGCGGGGGGCGCGCAGTATTTT	CASSQDEAAGGAQYF
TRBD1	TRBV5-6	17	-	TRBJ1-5	TGTGCCAGCAGCTTGGCACAGGGGATTTATAGCAATCAGCCCCAGCATTTT	CASSLAQGIYSNQPQHF
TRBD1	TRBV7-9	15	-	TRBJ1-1	TGTGCCAGCAGCATTCCGGGACAGTTTAACACTGAAGCTTTCTTT	CASSIPGQFNTEAFF
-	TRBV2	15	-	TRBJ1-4	TGTGCCAGCAGTACCCAGGCCGGAATAAATGAAAAACTGTTTTTT	CASSTQAGINEKLFF
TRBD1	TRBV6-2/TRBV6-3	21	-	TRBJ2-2	TGTGCCAGCAGTTATTACCCCCCCGGACAGGGGGTCGCCGCGAACACCGGGGAGCTGTTTTTT	CASSYYPPGQGVAANTGELFF
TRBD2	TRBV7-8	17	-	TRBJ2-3	TGTGCCAGCAGCCCGCTCTCCGGGGCGGGGGGCACAGATACGCAGTATTTT	CASSPLSGAGGTDTQYF
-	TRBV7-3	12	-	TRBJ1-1	TGTGCCAACTCTTCTCCGACAGCTGAAGCTTTCTTT	CANSSPTAEAFF
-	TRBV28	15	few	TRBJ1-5	TGTGCCAGCAGTTCGTCCCAGGGTGGCAATCAGCCCCAGCATTTT	CASSSSQGGNQPQHF
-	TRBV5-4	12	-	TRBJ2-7	TGTGCCAGCAGCTTTTCTTCCTACGAGCAGTACTTC	CASSFSSYEQYF
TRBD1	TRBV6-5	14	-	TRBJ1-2	TGTGCCAGCACCCAATACGGACAGGGCGATGGCTACACCTTC	CASTQYGQGDGYTF
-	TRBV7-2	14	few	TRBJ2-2	TGTGCCAGCAGGTTGACAGGGAACACCGGGGAGCTGTTTTTT	CASRLTGNTGELFF
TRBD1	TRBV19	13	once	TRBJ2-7	TGTGCCAGTACGGACAGGGGTGTGAACGAGCAGTACTTC	CASTDRGVNEQYF
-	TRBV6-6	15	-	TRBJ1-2	TGTGCCAGCAGTCACTCGGGGGGGGATGGCTATGGCTACACCTTC	CASSHSGGDGYGYTF
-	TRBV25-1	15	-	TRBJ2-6	TGTGCCAGCAGTTCTTGGGCTTCTGGGGCCAACGTCCTGACTTTC	CASSSWASGANVLTF
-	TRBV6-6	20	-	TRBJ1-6	TGTGCCAGCGGCTATCCCCTAAACACAGATAGAAGCTCCTATAATTCACCCCTCCACTTT	CASGYPLNTDRSSYNSPLHF
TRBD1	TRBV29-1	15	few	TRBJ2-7	TGCAGCGTTGTGGTCAGGGACAGGGGTTCCCACGAGCAGTACTTC	CSVVVRDRGSHEQYF
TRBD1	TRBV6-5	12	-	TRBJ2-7	TGTGCCAGCAGGGGTACAGGGGCCGAGCAGTACTTC	CASRGTGAEQYF
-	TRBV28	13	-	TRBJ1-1	TGTGCCAGCAGCACCCTAGAGAACACTGAAGCTTTCTTT	CASSTLENTEAFF
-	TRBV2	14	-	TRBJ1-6	TGTGCCAGCAGGGCCCCAGGGCTGAATTCACCCCTCCACTTT	CASRAPGLNSPLHF
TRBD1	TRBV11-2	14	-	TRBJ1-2	TGTGCCAGCAGCCCCTGGGACAGGGGGTATGGCTACACCTTC	CASSPWDRGYGYTF
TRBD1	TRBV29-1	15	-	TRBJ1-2	TGCAGCGTTGAAGATGACAGGGTCCAGGTATATGGCTACACCTTC	CSVEDDRVQVYGYTF
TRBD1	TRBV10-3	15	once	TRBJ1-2	TGTGCCATCAGGGGGACAGGGGGCTATGACTATGGCTACACCTTC	CAIRGTGGYDYGYTF
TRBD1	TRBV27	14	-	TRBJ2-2	TGTGCCAGCAGTAACAGGGGGCTTCCCGGGGAGCTGTTTTTT	CASSNRGLPGELFF
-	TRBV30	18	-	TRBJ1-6	TGTGCCTGGAAAGCCTCGAACCCTGGCCCCGGAGACGGTTCACCCCTCCACTTT	CAWKASNPGPGDGSPLHF
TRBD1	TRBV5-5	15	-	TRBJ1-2	TGTGCCAGCAGCAAAGCCGGGACAGTCAACTATGGCTACACCTTC	CASSKAGTVNYGYTF
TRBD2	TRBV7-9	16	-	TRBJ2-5	TGTGCCAGCAGCTTATGGGGTCGGGGGGACCAAGAGACCCAGTACTTC	CASSLWGRGDQETQYF
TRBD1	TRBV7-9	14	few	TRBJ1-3	TGTGCCAGCAGCCGTCAGGGGGGCGGAAACACCATATATTTT	CASSRQGGGNTIYF
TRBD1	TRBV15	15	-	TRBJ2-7	TGTGCCACCAGAGGGGTGGGACAGGGTTCCTACGAGCAGTACTTC	CATRGVGQGSYEQYF
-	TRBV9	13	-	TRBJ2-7	TGTGCCAGCAGCGTAAGCAGGGATCACGAGCAGTACTTC	CASSVSRDHEQYF
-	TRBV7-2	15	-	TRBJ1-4	TGTGCCAGCAGCCCTAGGGCGGGGGGAGTTGAAAAACTGTTTTTT	CASSPRAGGVEKLFF